The sequence of this T cell receptor beta chain was determined in a study of graft-versus-host responses after intestinal transplantation. The repertoire was sequenced with immunoSEQ multiplex PCR; TCRdb's copy has only in-frame clones and lacks some. Among tens of thousands of clones listed, approximately 95% were seen once. Trimming left V 1 base short and J 2 bases short, with 9 bases between. This CDR3 comprises 14 residues. Germline V gene data show CDR1 as MNHNY and CDR2 as SVGAGI (reference sequence). The sample holds a few counts of this clone. Its target is not known. The V gene is TRBV6-6, the J gene TRBJ2-7; TRBD2 might be the D (6 bases). The sequence was obtained from a human donor who was the organ donor for an intestinal transplant. The starting material was unstimulated CD8+ T cells sorted from spleen or lymph node cells, obtained before transplant. CDR3 DNA: TGTGCCAGCAGTTACTATCCGGGGGCCTACGAGCAGTACTTC. It is translated as CASSYYPGAYEQYF.